Listed below are T cell receptor beta chains from one sample, sequenced in a study of T cells of healthy individuals. TCRdb reprocessed the 5' RACE reads via MiXCR and lists one record per CDR3 protein. The data show about 53,000 distinct CDR3 sequences, with about 14% seen just once and around 15% held by the top ten. These receptor sequences come from a human donor in good health. The CDR3 runs from the conserved cysteine through the conserved F or W. The D gene is left open where the match is weak. A clone size is listed for some rows: how often the clone was seen (once, few, many), or a class if it is expanded.

V: TRBV30; size: many; J: TRBJ2-7; D: TRBD1; DNA: TGTGCCTGGAGTTTCACCGGGACAGGGAGGAACTACGAGCAGTACTTC; CDR3: CAWSFTGTGRNYEQYF
V: TRBV2; size: many; J: TRBJ2-5; D: .; DNA: TGTGCCAGCAGTGTGCGGGAGACCCAGTACTTC; CDR3: CASSVRETQYF
V: TRBV28; size: few; J: TRBJ1-1; D: .; DNA: TGTGCCAGCAGTGGAACCCGGGAGGCTTTCTTT; CDR3: CASSGTREAFF
V: TRBV10-3; size: .; J: TRBJ2-7; D: TRBD2; DNA: TGTGCCATCAGGCGGGGGTCGTCGGGCTACGAGCAGTACTTC; CDR3: CAIRRGSSGYEQYF
V: TRBV9; size: few; J: TRBJ1-3; D: .; DNA: TGTGCCAGCGGTTTGGGGGGGCCCTCTGGAAACACCATATATTTT; CDR3: CASGLGGPSGNTIYF
V: TRBV27; size: few; J: TRBJ2-3; D: .; DNA: TGTGCCAGCAGTTTATCTACGGGGCGAGGAACAGATACGCAGTATTTT; CDR3: CASSLSTGRGTDTQYF
V: TRBV20-1; size: .; J: TRBJ2-1; D: TRBD2; DNA: TGCAGTGCACGCGGGAGAGGGGTCTACAATGAGCAGTTCTTC; CDR3: CSARGRGVYNEQFF
V: TRBV12-3/TRBV12-4; size: many; J: TRBJ2-5; D: .; DNA: TGTGCCAGCAGTCCGGGGGTCTCCCAAAATGGAGAGACCCAGTACTTC; CDR3: CASSPGVSQNGETQYF
V: TRBV30; size: few; J: TRBJ2-7; D: .; DNA: TGTGCCTGGGATGCCCTCGACGGAGCCTACGAGCAGTACTTC; CDR3: CAWDALDGAYEQYF
V: TRBV5-4; size: .; J: TRBJ2-1; D: .; DNA: TGTGTCAGCAGCTTCGGAGGGCTGGTTGAGCAGTTCTTC; CDR3: CVSSFGGLVEQFF
V: TRBV6-2/TRBV6-3; size: .; J: TRBJ1-2; D: TRBD1; DNA: TGTGCCAGCGCTTCGGGACAGGGGCATAACTATGGCTACACCTTC; CDR3: CASASGQGHNYGYTF
V: TRBV7-9; size: many; J: TRBJ1-2; D: TRBD1; DNA: TGTGCCAGCAGCGCCCAAGGAGACAGGGACTATGGCTACACCTTC; CDR3: CASSAQGDRDYGYTF
V: TRBV7-2; size: .; J: TRBJ2-3; D: TRBD1; DNA: TGTGCCAGCAGCTTAGAGACAGGGGGCACAGATACGCAGTATTTT; CDR3: CASSLETGGTDTQYF
V: TRBV20-1; size: many; J: TRBJ2-3; D: .; DNA: TGCAGTGCTAGAGATCGGGCACTAGATGGCACAGATACGCAGTATTTT; CDR3: CSARDRALDGTDTQYF
V: TRBV7-2; size: .; J: TRBJ2-1; D: .; DNA: TGTGCCAGCAGCACTCGGGCGAGCAGTGAGCAGTTCTTC; CDR3: CASSTRASSEQFF
V: TRBV7-2; size: .; J: TRBJ2-1; D: TRBD2; DNA: TGTGCCAGCAGAGGACTAGCGGCCAGCTCCTACAATGAGCAGTTCTTC; CDR3: CASRGLAASSYNEQFF
V: TRBV10-2; size: many; J: TRBJ1-5; D: .; DNA: TGCGCCAGCAGGGCAGGACACAGCAATCAGCCCCAGCATTTT; CDR3: CASRAGHSNQPQHF
V: TRBV5-1; size: many; J: TRBJ2-3; D: .; DNA: TGCGCCAGCAGCTTGGACGTAGGGGAAACAGATACGCAGTATTTT; CDR3: CASSLDVGETDTQYF
V: TRBV20-1; size: few; J: TRBJ2-3; D: .; DNA: TGCAGTGCTTCGGAGGGCCTTTACACAGATACGCAGTATTTT; CDR3: CSASEGLYTDTQYF
V: TRBV10-3; size: many; J: TRBJ1-5; D: .; DNA: TGTGCCATCAGTGAGTATGGAACGGATAGCAATCAGCCCCAGCATTTT; CDR3: CAISEYGTDSNQPQHF
V: TRBV10-3; size: many; J: TRBJ2-7; D: .; DNA: TGTGCCATCAGTGATCTAGGATCGCCGACGGCCTTCTACGAGCAGTACTTC; CDR3: CAISDLGSPTAFYEQYF
V: TRBV3-1; size: many; J: TRBJ1-3; D: .; DNA: TGTGCCAGCAGTCACGACAGAGCGACTGGAAACACCATATATTTT; CDR3: CASSHDRATGNTIYF
V: TRBV7-2; size: .; J: TRBJ1-6; D: .; DNA: TGTGCCAGCAGCTCGCAGGGCGGGAATTCACCCCTCCACTTT; CDR3: CASSSQGGNSPLHF
V: TRBV27; size: many; J: TRBJ2-1; D: .; DNA: TGTGCCAGCACCCCCCCGGGACGGACCGAGAATGAGCAGTTCTTC; CDR3: CASTPPGRTENEQFF